The TCR beta chain described here comes from a study of blood T cell repertoires in COVID-19. At the level of the study: COVID-19 samples collected from the United States, Italy and Spain covered acute and convalescent phases. T cells, B-cell-depleted T cells, or PBMCs provided the cDNA or gDNA that served as material.

In the authors' methods: Counts of nucleated cells, estimated from reference gene primer amplification, were obtained. TCRdb's copy holds only in-frame clones and misses some; the assay was immunoSEQ multiplex PCR. V, J and clone size derive from that table, while D and trimming were established from the DNA sequence. The sample lists around 260,000 clones; 88% were seen once. Germline V gene lookup returns CDR1 SGHRS and CDR2 YFSETQ. CDR3 size: 19 residues. V trimming: 0 bases; J trimming: 2 bases; junction bases outside the gene matches: 10. This clonotype was sampled from a human donor in a cohort sampled during active COVID-19. The J gene is TRBJ2-7, the V gene TRBV5-1; the match to TRBD2 covers 14 bases. The specimen sequenced was peripheral blood. The CDR3 nucleotides are TGCGCCAGCAGCTTGGATTTTCGGACTAGCGGGAGGATCCCCTACGAGCAGTACTTC. Translating gives CASSLDFRTSGRIPYEQYF.